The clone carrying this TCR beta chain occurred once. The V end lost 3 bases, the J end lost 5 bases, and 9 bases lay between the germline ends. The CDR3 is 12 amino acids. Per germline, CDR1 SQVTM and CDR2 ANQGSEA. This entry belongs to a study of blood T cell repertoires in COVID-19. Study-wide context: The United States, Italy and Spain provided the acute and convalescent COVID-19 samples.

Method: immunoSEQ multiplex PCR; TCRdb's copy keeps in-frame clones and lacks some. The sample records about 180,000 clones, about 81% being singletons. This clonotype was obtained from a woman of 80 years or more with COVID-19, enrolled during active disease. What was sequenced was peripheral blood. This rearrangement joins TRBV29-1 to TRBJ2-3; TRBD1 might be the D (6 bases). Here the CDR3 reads CSVDGRGDTQYF. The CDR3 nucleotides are TGCAGCGTTGATGGCAGGGGAGATACGCAGTATTTT.